This passage covers 11 T cell receptor beta chains from one sample sequenced in a study of STAT5B mutations in CD4+ large granular lymphocyte leukemia. Assay: immunoSEQ multiplex PCR; the TCRdb copy retains only in-frame clones and omits some. The sample holds about 31,000 clones, roughly 70% seen once. The sequencing sample was made of CD4+ T cells from blood buffy coats. These TCRs come from a human donor in good health.

V is TRBV7-2 and J is TRBJ1-1; no clear D gene. The CDR3 covers 14 residues. Trimming stripped 1 base from V and 1 base from J, with 7 bases between. CDR1 is SGHTA and CDR2 is FQGNSA in the germline V gene. In DNA, the CDR3 is TGTGCCAGCAGCTTAGGTCAGGCGAACACTGAAGCTTTCTTT. Translating it yields CASSLGQANTEAFF. Drawing the rest from reference TRBV7-2 and TRBJ1-1, the complete variable domain is GAGVSQSPSNKVTEKGKDVELRCDPISGHTALYWYRQSLGQGLEFLIYFQGNSAPDKSGLPSDRFSAERTGGSVSTLTIQRTQQEDSAVYLCASSLGQANTEAFFGQGTRLTVV.

The V call is TRBV21-1, the J call TRBJ2-6; the table's D call, TRBD1, has no DNA check behind it. TRBV21-1 is a known pseudogene. There are 18 residues in the CDR3. CDR3 bases: TGTGCCACGCATTGGGGGGACAGGAAACCCTCTGGGGCCAACGTCCTGACTTTC. It yields the protein CATHWGDRKPSGANVLTF.

This clone has only a few counts. This rearrangement joins TRBV6-1 to TRBJ1-1; D ambiguous. V lost 8 bases and J 1 base, leaving 14 bases between the germline ends. This CDR3 is 14 amino acids long. CDR1 is MNHNS and CDR2 is SASEGT in the germline V gene. CDR3 DNA sequence: TGTGCCAGCCTATCTGTGGCAGGGAACACTGAAGCTTTCTTT. It specifies CASLSVAGNTEAFF.

This clone has a handful of counts. The chain carries TRBV5-1 and TRBJ1-1, with unresolved D. Germline loops: CDR1 SGHRS, CDR2 YFSETQ. The V end lost 5 bases, the J end lost 4 bases, and 6 bases lay between the germline ends. The CDR3 covers 11 residues. Written as DNA, the CDR3 is TGCGCCAGCAGTATGGGCACTGAAGCTTTCTTT. This gives the protein CASSMGTEAFF.

In DNA form, the CDR3 reads TGTGCCATCCAGGGGGCGAGTGGCTACACCTTC. Its translation: CAIQGASGYTF. The rearrangement links TRBV10-3 to TRBJ1-2, with 8 bases identical to TRBD1. The length of the CDR3 is 11 residues. Looked up from germline, CDR1 is ENHRY and CDR2 is SYGVKD. V shed 8 bases and J 7 bases; nucleotides not matched to a gene: 3.

The chain uses TRBV29-1 and TRBJ2-2; tentatively, D is TRBD1 or TRBD2 (5 bases each). Trimming pared 4 bases from V and 5 bases from J, leaving 8 bases between. This CDR3 is 12 amino acids long. CDR1 and CDR2 (germline): SQVTM, ANQGSEA. The CDR3 loop is CSVGGGTGELFF. Here the CDR3 DNA reads TGCAGCGTTGGGGGCGGGACCGGGGAGCTGTTTTTT.

This chain uses TRBV5-5 with TRBJ1-3, with D perhaps TRBD1 (6 bases). The CDR3 loop spans 17 amino acids. Trimming stripped 2 bases from V and 2 bases from J, with 17 bases between. Germline CDR1 and CDR2: SGHKS and YYEKEE (reference sequence). The CDR3 sequence is CASSLSGTQGTGNTIYF. The CDR3 DNA sequence: TGTGCCAGCAGCTTATCCGGTACACAGGGTACTGGAAACACCATATATTTT.

The J gene is TRBJ1-6, the V gene TRBV28, with 7 bases lining up with TRBD1. Looked up from germline, CDR1 is MDHEN and CDR2 is SYDVKM. There are 15 residues in the CDR3. V was clipped by 4 bases and J by 2 bases; unmatched bases: 2. The CDR3 loop reads CASSYRGTYNSPLHF. The CDR3 nucleotides are TGTGCCAGCAGTTACAGGGGTACCTATAATTCACCCCTCCACTTT.

This clone was picked up one time. The V call is TRBV19, the J call TRBJ1-6, with TRBD1 matching over 7 bases. The CDR3 is 15 amino acids. Germline V gives CDR1 LNHDA, CDR2 SQIVND (reference sequence). V lost 8 bases to trimming and J lost 9 bases; unmatched junction nucleotides: 13. The chain's CDR3 is CASGTTGALGSPLHF. The CDR3 bases are TGTGCCAGTGGGACAACAGGGGCTCTCGGTTCACCCCTCCACTTT.

This chain links TRBV18 with TRBJ1-1, with 8 bases that match TRBD1. The CDR3 covers 17 residues. The ends lost 5 bases at V and 1 base at J; junction bases unmatched: 12. Per germline, CDR1 KGHSH and CDR2 LQKENI. CDR3 nucleotides: TGTGCCAGCTCAGCATTACCCGGGACAGGCCAGAACACTGAAGCTTTCTTT. Translation: CASSALPGTGQNTEAFF.

This rearrangement joins TRBV30 to TRBJ1-2; TRBD1 agrees at 10 bases. This CDR3 is 13 amino acids long. V was clipped by 8 bases and J by 2 bases; unmatched bases: 5. Germline V lookup: CDR1 GTSNPN, CDR2 SVGIG (reference sequence). The CDR3 protein is CARTGQGNYGYTF. As DNA, the CDR3 is TGTGCCCGCACGGGACAGGGGAACTATGGCTACACCTTC. Full variable domain (missing parts from reference TRBV30 and TRBJ1-2): SQTIHQWPATLVQPVGSPLSLECTVEGTSNPNLYWYRQAAGRGLQLLFYSVGIGQISSEVPQNLSASRPQDRQFILSSKKLLLSDSGFYLCARTGQGNYGYTFGSGTRLTVV.